The 32 T cell receptor beta chains listed next were all sequenced from one sample in a study of vaccination and CD4 T cells after COVID-19. Time point here: late sampling 161 to 241 days after vaccination in a few convalescent patients. This sample's treatment: roughly 11-day PBMC culture with coronavirus spike peptide pools or control peptides (ViraFEST assay). An Oncomine TCR Beta short-read assay was used to sequence the DNA from cultured CD4+ T cells. TCRdb recomputed calls from the PCR reads with MiXCR, one row per CDR3 protein. In the table there are 25,000 to 30,000 distinct CDR3 sequences, around two fifths of which are singletons. No antigen is known for these receptors. Sequencing used CD4+ T cells from blood, cultured in vitro, obtained about 7 months after SARS-CoV-2 vaccination. The receptors were gathered from a human donor who had recovered from COVID-19.

CDR3 amino acids: CASRRPAGLGTEAFF. DNA for the CDR3: TGTGCCAGCAGGCGACCGGCAGGGCTGGGCACTGAAGCTTTCTTT. This chain uses TRBV28 with TRBJ1-1; D is perhaps TRBD1 (5 bases). V was cut by 6 bases and J by 4 bases, with 18 bases left in between. In germline, CDR1 is MDHEN, CDR2 SYDVKM. The CDR3 runs 15 residues.

The CDR3 DNA follows: TGTGCCAGCAGACAGGGGTATGGCACAGATACGCAGTATTTT. It encodes CASRQGYGTDTQYF. The chain joins TRBV6-1 to TRBJ2-3, with TRBD1 matching 7 bases. Per the germline V gene, CDR1 is MNHNS and CDR2 is SASEGT. V shed 6 bases and J 1 base; nucleotides not matched to a gene: 4. The CDR3 spans 14 residues.

V gene TRBV20-1 combines with J gene TRBJ2-2, with D perhaps being TRBD1 or TRBD2 (7 bases each). This CDR3 contains 15 residues. CDR1 is DFQATT, CDR2 SNEGSKA, per germline (reference sequence). Trimming pared 6 bases from V and 5 bases from J, leaving 19 bases between. The CDR3, as DNA: TGCAGTGCCCATAAAAGACAGGGAGGGACCGGGGAGCTGTTTTTT. Translation gives CSAHKRQGGTGELFF.

The chain carries TRBV21-1 and TRBJ2-3; the table's D gene call, TRBD2, was not cross checked with the DNA. TRBV21-1 is a recognized pseudogene. This CDR3 contains 14 residues. CDR3 DNA sequence: TGTGCCAGCAGCACCGAGGACTGCACAGATACGCAGTATTTT. This sequence encodes CASSTEDCTDTQYF.

The chain recombines TRBV7-9 with TRBJ2-7; TRBD1 agrees at 7 bases. CDR3 length: 15 amino acids. Germline CDR1 SEHNR, CDR2 FQNEAQ (reference sequence). The V gene end was trimmed by 2 bases and the J gene end by 1 base; junction bases not matched to a gene: 5. The CDR3 sequence: CASSLRGTASYEQYF. CDR3 bases: TGTGCCAGCAGCTTAAGGGGGACAGCTTCCTACGAGCAGTACTTC.

The gene calls are TRBV28 and TRBJ1-1; no clear D. Germline V gene lookup returns CDR1 MDHEN and CDR2 SYDVKM. CDR3 length equals 12 residues. V dropped 4 bases and J dropped 8 bases, with 11 bases sitting between them. The CDR3 nucleotides are TGTGCCAGCAGTTCAACCACGTCCGAAGCTTTCTTT. Translating it yields CASSSTTSEAFF.

This clonotype is labeled medium-sized. The chain carries TRBV7-6 and TRBJ1-6; D is perhaps TRBD1 (5 bases). The V end lost 0 bases, the J end lost 8 bases, and 14 bases lay between the germline ends. Germline V lookup: CDR1 SGHVS, CDR2 FNYEAQ. The CDR3 runs to 16 residues. CDR3 sequence reads: CASSLARRGGYSPLHF. The CDR3 region has the DNA TGTGCCAGCAGCTTAGCGAGGCGGGGCGGGTATTCACCCCTCCACTTT.

In this sample, this clonotype turned up a few times. V gene TRBV2 combines with J gene TRBJ2-7; the D gene is possibly TRBD1 (5 bases). The CDR3 is 13 residues long. Germline CDR1 SNHLY, CDR2 FYNNEI. V was shortened by 6 bases and J by 7 bases, with 16 bases between the two germline ends. The CDR3 DNA reads as TGTGCCAGCAGCATAAAGGGGATTACAGAGCAGTACTTC. It yields the protein CASSIKGITEQYF.

There are a few counts of this clonotype. The chain has TRBV18 and TRBJ2-7; 12 bases map to TRBD1. CDR1 and CDR2 (germline): KGHSH, LQKENI. This CDR3 spans 15 amino acids. After removal of 3 bases from V and 2 bases from J, the junction contained 2 bases not matched to a gene. CDR3 residues: CASSPGQGAAYEQYF. CDR3 bases: TGTGCCAGCTCACCGGGACAGGGGGCAGCCTACGAGCAGTACTTC.

V is TRBV20-1 and J is TRBJ2-2; maybe TRBD1 (5 bases). Trimming pared 6 bases from V and 0 bases from J, leaving 14 bases between. This CDR3 is 15 amino acids long. Germline V gene sequence: CDR1 DFQATT, CDR2 SNEGSKA (reference sequence). CDR3 in DNA: TGCAGTGCCAAAACAGGTTTCGCGAACACCGGGGAGCTGTTTTTT. This encodes CSAKTGFANTGELFF.

This chain uses TRBV6-1 with TRBJ2-1; 9 bases match TRBD2. The CDR3 runs to 14 residues. J was trimmed by 9 bases and V by 7 bases; bases with no gene match: 10. Germline CDR1 MNHNS, CDR2 SASEGT. The CDR3 loop reads CASNSGSTQAEQFF. DNA of the CDR3: TGTGCCAGCAATAGCGGGAGCACTCAGGCTGAGCAGTTCTTC.

This clonotype was detected only a few times. The V call is TRBV20-1, the J call TRBJ2-7, with a possible D match to TRBD2 (6 bases). The CDR3 totals 12 residues. Trimming cost V 2 bases and J 5 bases, with 10 bases left between them. Per the germline V gene, CDR1 is DFQATT and CDR2 is SNEGSKA (reference sequence). The CDR3 sequence is CSARSLAHEQYF. The CDR3 nucleotides read TGCAGTGCTAGATCACTAGCCCACGAGCAGTACTTC.

The genes are TRBV4-2 and TRBJ2-4; TRBD1 matches at 9 bases. CDR3 length: 15 residues. Trimming at V came to 4 bases and at J to 7 bases, leaving 8 bases not matched to a gene. Germline V lookup: CDR1 LGHNA, CDR2 YNFKEQ. CDR3 loop: CASSPLIDRGNIQYF. The DNA for the CDR3 is TGTGCCAGCAGCCCTTTGATTGACAGGGGGAACATTCAGTACTTC.

The CDR3 reads CASRARGEGREQYF. The CDR3 region has the DNA TGTGCCAGCAGGGCCCGGGGGGAGGGCCGCGAGCAGTACTTC. This rearrangement joins TRBV6-1 to TRBJ2-7; 7 nucleotides match TRBD2. V trimming: 6 bases; J trimming: 6 bases; junction bases outside the gene matches: 11. This CDR3 region has 14 residues. Germline CDR1 reads MNHNS; CDR2 reads SASEGT.

V gene TRBV28 combines with J gene TRBJ2-7; no clear D. This CDR3 contains 11 residues. The V gene lost 4 bases and the J gene lost 3 bases, with 4 bases spanning the gap. The germline V gene has CDR1 MDHEN and CDR2 SYDVKM. The CDR3 DNA reads as TGTGCCAGCAGTTCCAGCTACGAGCAGTACTTC. Protein sequence: CASSSSYEQYF.

The chain combines TRBV5-1 with TRBJ1-2; tentative D call: TRBD1 (6 bases). The CDR3 is 16 residues long. The ends were cut back, 4 bases at V and 2 bases at J, with 18 bases in the middle. CDR1 is SGHRS, CDR2 YFSETQ, per germline. In DNA form, the CDR3 reads TGCGCCAGCAGCCTGGGGCAGGGGACGATAAACTATGGCTACACCTTC. It encodes CASSLGQGTINYGYTF.

The genes are TRBV19 and TRBJ1-6; D is uncertain. Germline V gene sequence: CDR1 LNHDA, CDR2 SQIVND (reference sequence). Between the trimmed V and J ends, which lost 8 bases and 5 bases, there was a span of 13 bases. The CDR3 has 14 amino acids. CDR3 in amino acids: CASRSGLNNSPLHF. In nucleotides, the CDR3 is TGTGCCAGTCGTTCTGGACTGAATAATTCACCCCTCCACTTT.

This clonotype has only a few counts. CDR3 nucleotide sequence: TGTGCCAGCGGGGTTTTAAATCGAGCTTTCTTT. Its protein product is CASGVLNRAFF. This chain links TRBV27 with TRBJ1-1; D is unclear. Germline V gives CDR1 MNHEY, CDR2 SMNVEV (reference sequence). V was cut by 8 bases and J by 10 bases, with 14 bases left in between. The CDR3 has 11 residues.

Only a few counts were recorded for this clonotype. CDR3 sequence (DNA): TGTGCCAGCAGCTTGGGGACATCGAATTCACCCCTCCACTTT. Amino acid sequence: CASSLGTSNSPLHF. The chain carries TRBV7-2 and TRBJ1-6, with a possible D match to TRBD1 (6 bases). Germline loops: CDR1 SGHTA, CDR2 FQGNSA. The length of the CDR3 is 14 residues. V dropped 3 bases and J dropped 7 bases, with 10 bases sitting between them.

This clonotype was counted only a few times. This chain connects TRBV4-1 to TRBJ2-7; 8 positions agree with TRBD1. Germline assignment: CDR1 MGHRA and CDR2 YSYEKL. Trimming at V came to 4 bases and at J to 6 bases, leaving 14 bases not matched to a gene. The CDR3 is 16 residues long. As DNA, the CDR3 is TGCGCCAGCAGCCCCACCCACCGGACAGGGTTCGGCGAGCAGTACTTC. This translates into CASSPTHRTGFGEQYF.

This clonotype has just a few counts. The V and J genes are TRBV7-9 and TRBJ2-2, with 7 bases identical to TRBD2. Trimming cost V 3 bases and J 5 bases; bases outside gene matches: 3. Per the germline V gene, CDR1 is SEHNR and CDR2 is FQNEAQ (reference sequence). The CDR3 sequence is 14 residues long. CDR3 region: CASSFGGNTGELFF. As DNA, the CDR3 is TGTGCCAGCAGCTTCGGGGGGAATACCGGGGAGCTGTTTTTT.

There are a few counts of this clonotype. The chain has TRBV7-9 and TRBJ2-7; the D is unclear. The CDR3 runs to 18 residues. The V and J ends lost 5 bases and 0 bases respectively, with 23 bases between them. Per germline, CDR1 SEHNR and CDR2 FQNEAQ (reference sequence). The chain's CDR3 is CASSPTPEFTIRSYEQYF. The CDR3 nucleotides are TGTGCCAGCAGCCCCACGCCAGAATTTACCATTCGCTCCTACGAGCAGTACTTC.

This clonotype was counted between two and nine times. The rearrangement links TRBV7-2 to TRBJ2-7; D assignment may be TRBD1 or TRBD2 (5 bases each). V lost 0 bases to trimming and J lost 3 bases, with 9 bases between them. Germline lookup yields CDR1 SGHTA and CDR2 FQGNSA. This CDR3 is built from 14 residues. CDR3 residues: CASSLAGDGYEQYF. The CDR3 coding sequence is TGTGCCAGCAGCTTAGCGGGGGACGGCTACGAGCAGTACTTC.

The chain recombines TRBV19 with TRBJ1-1, with a weak D call TRBD1 (6 bases). V lost 6 bases, J lost 7 bases, and 9 bases lay in between. This CDR3 comprises 11 residues. Germline V gene data show CDR1 as LNHDA and CDR2 as SQIVND (reference sequence). CDR3 nucleotides: TGTGCCAGTAGAAAACAGGGTGAAGCTTTCTTT. This encodes CASRKQGEAFF.

A few counts support this clonotype. V is TRBV19 and J is TRBJ2-7; 13 bases match TRBD2. This CDR3 comprises 16 residues. Germline trimming cut 3 bases from V and 2 bases from J; bases unmatched to any gene: 4. CDR1 and CDR2 (germline): LNHDA, SQIVND (reference sequence). This CDR3 reads CASSMGTSGTAYEQYF. CDR3 coding DNA: TGTGCCAGTAGTATGGGGACTAGCGGGACCGCCTACGAGCAGTACTTC.

This clonotype was counted between two and nine times. The chain is built from TRBV20-1 and TRBJ1-2; D is perhaps TRBD1 (6 bases). The CDR3 has 13 amino acids. Germline loops: CDR1 DFQATT, CDR2 SNEGSKA (reference sequence). Trimming took 6 bases from V and 2 from J, leaving 13 bases between them. CDR3 coding DNA: TGCAGTGCACCCTCGGGGGGCAACTATGGCTACACCTTC. Its protein product is CSAPSGGNYGYTF.

The rearrangement links TRBV6-1 to TRBJ1-5; 7 nucleotides agree with TRBD1. CDR1 is MNHNS, CDR2 SASEGT, per germline. The CDR3 consists of 15 residues. The junction had 8 bases not matched to a gene; V was cut back by 3 bases and J by 6 bases. The chain's CDR3 is CASSESHNRGQPQHF. CDR3 nucleotides: TGTGCCAGCAGTGAGTCACATAACAGGGGTCAGCCCCAGCATTTT.

In its sample, this clonotype was seen a few times. The chain combines TRBV2 with TRBJ2-7, with TRBD2 identical over 12 bases. V shed 6 bases, J shed 1 base, and the junction held 7 bases outside the gene matches. The CDR3 consists of 16 residues. The germline V gene has CDR1 SNHLY and CDR2 FYNNEI. The CDR3 loop is CASRAPGLAGSYEQYF. The CDR3 coding sequence is TGTGCCAGCAGGGCACCGGGACTAGCGGGTTCCTACGAGCAGTACTTC.

The V call is TRBV18, the J call TRBJ2-1, with 7 bases that match TRBD1. The V and J ends lost 1 base and 2 bases, in that order; junction bases with no gene match: 5. The CDR3 runs to 16 residues. Germline CDR1 and CDR2: KGHSH and LQKENI. Here the CDR3 DNA reads TGTGCCAGCTCACCACTTTGGACAGGTGCCTACAATGAGCAGTTCTTC. Translation: CASSPLWTGAYNEQFF.

CDR3 region: CASTNILDRGYTF. The CDR3 nucleotides are TGTGCCAGCACCAACATCCTCGACCGGGGCTACACCTTC. The V gene is TRBV27, the J gene TRBJ1-2; D not certain. The V end lost 7 bases, the J end lost 8 bases, and 17 bases lay between the germline ends. This CDR3 region has 13 residues. In germline, CDR1 is MNHEY, CDR2 SMNVEV (reference sequence).

The chain recombines TRBV25-1 with TRBJ2-5, with D possibly TRBD1 on 7 matching bases. This CDR3 region has 14 residues. Germline V gene data show CDR1 as MGHDK and CDR2 as SYGVNS. Trimming took off 4 bases at V and 7 bases at J, with 16 bases between the two ends. The CDR3 DNA is TGTGCCAGCAGTGGGGGGGACAGCCCTGGGACCCAGTACTTC. The encoded protein is CASSGGDSPGTQYF.

This clonotype is medium-sized. This chain uses TRBV7-8 with TRBJ2-5, with D possibly being TRBD1 (6 bases). V lost 1 base, J lost 5 bases, and 11 bases lay in between. This CDR3 has 14 amino acids. The germline V gene has CDR1 SGHVS and CDR2 FQNEAQ. The CDR3 coding sequence is TGTGCCAGCAGCTTAGGTGGGGGCAGGGAGACCCAGTACTTC. Protein sequence: CASSLGGGRETQYF.